These T cell receptor beta chains were read from a single sample in a study of T cells in Graves' hyperthyroidism and ophthalmopathy. TCRdb re-called the multiplex PCR reads with MiXCR, one entry per CDR3 protein. The table includes about 210,000 distinct CDR3 sequences, roughly a sixth detected once. The sample was blood. These receptors came from a man aged 45 to 65 with Graves' hyperthyroidism. CDR3s include the opening cysteine and the closing phenylalanine or tryptophan. The D gene is left open where the match is weak. Clone size, where shown, is once, few, many, or a class for clones that have expanded.

>many|.|TRBJ1-3|TRBV28
CASSSAGSGNTIYF
TGTGCCAGCAGTTCCGCCGGCAGTGGAAACACCATATATTTT
>many|TRBD1|TRBJ1-1|TRBV2
CASSTDRAIAFF
TGTGCCAGCAGTACGGACAGGGCGATTGCTTTCTTT
>many|.|TRBJ1-5|TRBV11-2
CASSLAGRDNQPQHF
TGTGCCAGCAGCTTAGCGGGTAGGGACAATCAGCCCCAGCATTTT
>many|TRBD2|TRBJ2-1|TRBV12-3/TRBV12-4
CASKPAGGYNEQFF
TGTGCCAGCAAACCAGCGGGGGGATACAATGAGCAGTTCTTC
>many|.|TRBJ1-1|TRBV18
CASSPSTYTEAFF
TGTGCCAGCTCACCATCGACATACACTGAAGCTTTCTTT
>many|TRBD1|TRBJ2-3|TRBV7-9
CASSLWDRGLAGDTQYF
TGTGCCAGCAGCTTGTGGGACAGGGGCCTAGCGGGAGATACGCAGTATTTT
>.|TRBD2|TRBJ2-1|TRBV11-3
CASGSGTSGQTYNEQFF
TGTGCCAGCGGCAGCGGGACTAGCGGGCAGACCTACAATGAACAGTTCTTC
>.|TRBD2|TRBJ2-3|TRBV5-4
CASSPEPGLAGVTDTQYF
TGTGCCAGCAGCCCCGAGCCGGGACTAGCGGGAGTTACAGATACGCAGTATTTT
>few|.|TRBJ2-3|TRBV5-5
CASSGGSFTSAQYF
TGTGCCAGCAGCGGAGGGAGTTTTACATCCGCGCAGTATTTT
>many|.|TRBJ2-3|TRBV7-9
CASSLGSGRDTQYF
TGTGCCAGCAGCTTAGGATCTGGGCGAGATACGCAGTATTTT
>many|TRBD2|TRBJ2-1|TRBV3-1
CASNNARGDEQFF
TGTGCCAGCAACAACGCTCGGGGGGATGAGCAGTTCTTC
>.|TRBD2|TRBJ2-3|TRBV12-3/TRBV12-4
CASSSSSGRGHTQYF
TGTGCCAGCAGTTCATCTAGCGGCCGCGGGCATACGCAGTATTTT
>many|.|TRBJ2-3|TRBV12-5
CASGWDKATSTDTQYF
TGTGCTAGTGGTTGGGATAAGGCCACTAGCACAGATACGCAGTATTTT
>.|TRBD2|TRBJ2-1|TRBV28
CASSPWGLASYCEQFF
TGTGCCAGCAGCCCCTGGGGACTAGCTTCCTACTGTGAGCAGTTCTTC
>many|TRBD1|TRBJ1-3|TRBV11-2
CASSFVRDRGPTGGNTIYF
TGTGCCAGCAGCTTCGTCCGGGACAGGGGGCCAACGGGGGGAAACACCATATATTTT
>few|.|TRBJ1-4|TRBV30
CAWTPGPAAGGEKLFF
TGTGCCTGGACCCCAGGCCCGGCCGCGGGCGGTGAAAAACTGTTTTTT
>many|TRBD1|TRBJ1-2|TRBV2
CASSVEGAGYGYTF
TGTGCCAGCAGTGTCGAGGGGGCAGGGTATGGCTACACCTTC
>.|.|TRBJ1-1|TRBV4-1
CASSAPLLSTEAFF
TGCGCCAGCAGCGCCCCTTTACTGAGCACTGAAGCTTTCTTT
>many|.|TRBJ2-3|TRBV5-1
CASSSFTWIPDTQYF
TGCGCCAGCAGCTCCTTCACCTGGATCCCAGATACGCAGTATTTT
>many|.|TRBJ2-3|TRBV11-1
CASSLALFGDRTDTQYF
TGTGCCAGCAGCTTAGCGTTGTTCGGGGATCGCACAGATACGCAGTATTTT
>few|TRBD1|TRBJ2-4|TRBV12-3/TRBV12-4
CASSYRGRGLLAKNIQYF
TGTGCCAGCAGTTACAGGGGGCGCGGTCTTCTAGCCAAAAACATTCAGTACTTC
>many|.|TRBJ2-5|TRBV18
CASSPRGLMETQYF
TGTGCCAGCTCACCTAGGGGACTTATGGAGACCCAGTACTTC
>many|.|TRBJ2-1|TRBV7-6
CASSLAAQGNEQFF
TGTGCCAGCAGCTTAGCGGCACAGGGCAATGAGCAGTTCTTC
>many|.|TRBJ2-7|TRBV11-3
CASSLSGLLWAEQYF
TGTGCCAGCAGCTTAAGCGGCCTACTCTGGGCCGAGCAGTACTTC
>many|.|TRBJ2-3|TRBV20-1
CSARARDVGTQYF
TGCAGTGCTAGAGCAAGGGACGTCGGTACGCAGTATTTT
>.|TRBD2|TRBJ2-2|TRBV7-2
CASSVLAGVYGELFF
TGTGCCAGCAGCGTACTAGCGGGAGTATACGGGGAGCTGTTTTTT
>.|.|TRBJ2-1|TRBV2
CASSGARDSNNEQFF
TGTGCCAGCAGTGGAGCGCGGGACAGTAACAATGAGCAGTTCTTC
>many|.|TRBJ2-7|TRBV6-1
CASSFGTGTPGEQYF
TGTGCCAGCAGTTTTGGGACCGGGACCCCCGGGGAGCAGTACTTC
>many|TRBD1|TRBJ2-7|TRBV2
CASRGDRAGEQYF
TGTGCCAGCAGGGGGGACAGAGCCGGGGAGCAGTACTTC
>many|.|TRBJ2-5|TRBV12-3/TRBV12-4
CASSLRVAGETQYF
TGTGCCAGCAGTTTGCGGGTCGCTGGAGAGACCCAGTACTTC
>many|TRBD1|TRBJ2-7|TRBV27
CASSRSGQASYEQYF
TGTGCCAGCAGTCGTTCGGGACAGGCGTCCTACGAGCAGTACTTC
>many|TRBD2|TRBJ2-7|TRBV7-9
CASGASGRNEQYF
TGTGCCAGCGGAGCTAGCGGGAGAAACGAGCAGTACTTC
>.|TRBD2|TRBJ2-5|TRBV5-1
CASSLGGTSGNQETQYF
TGCGCCAGCAGCTTGGGAGGGACTAGCGGGAACCAAGAGACCCAGTACTTC
>many|TRBD2|TRBJ2-1|TRBV10-3
CAISDGTSDHNEQFF
TGTGCCATCAGTGACGGGACTAGCGACCACAATGAGCAGTTCTTC
>few|.|TRBJ2-5|TRBV7-8
CASSLTIDGETQYF
TGTGCCAGCAGCTTAACCATCGATGGGGAGACCCAGTACTTC
>few|.|TRBJ1-2|TRBV7-2
CASSSGAGHYGGYTF
TGTGCCAGCAGCTCCGGCGCGGGACACTACGGTGGCTACACCTTC
>many|.|TRBJ1-2|TRBV12-3/TRBV12-4
CASSLGTTVYGYTF
TGTGCCAGCAGTTTAGGCACCACGGTCTATGGCTACACCTTC
>many|TRBD2|TRBJ2-1|TRBV5-1
CASRLAGENNEQFF
TGCGCCAGCAGACTAGCGGGAGAGAACAATGAGCAGTTCTTC
>many|.|TRBJ2-3|TRBV12-3/TRBV12-4
CASSFGGATDTQYF
TGTGCCAGCAGTTTTGGGGGGGCCACAGATACGCAGTATTTT
>many|.|TRBJ2-1|TRBV2
CAGGNYNEQFF
TGTGCCGGTGGAAATTACAATGAGCAGTTCTTC
>many|.|TRBJ2-7|TRBV3-1
CASSQDLDTYEQYF
TGTGCCAGCAGCCAAGATCTAGATACCTACGAGCAGTACTTC
>many|.|TRBJ2-3|TRBV20-1
CSARDNLVGMGTDTQYF
TGCAGTGCTAGAGATAACCTAGTCGGAATGGGCACAGATACGCAGTATTTT
>many|TRBD1|TRBJ1-6|TRBV28
CASRADREYNSPLHF
TGTGCCAGCAGGGCCGACAGGGAGTATAATTCACCCCTCCACTTT
>many|TRBD1|TRBJ2-7|TRBV12-3/TRBV12-4
CATSSGTGGEQYF
TGTGCCACCTCCTCCGGGACAGGGGGAGAGCAGTACTTC
>many|.|TRBJ1-6|TRBV30
CAWSVGHSSYNSPLHF
TGTGCCTGGAGTGTTGGGCATAGCTCCTATAATTCACCCCTCCACTTT
>many|TRBD2|TRBJ2-3|TRBV7-3
CASSVGLAGGKYF
TGTGCCAGCAGCGTCGGACTAGCGGGAGGAAAGTATTTT
>many|.|TRBJ1-2|TRBV6-1
CASSTSGTTLNYGYTF
TGTGCCAGCAGCACCTCCGGGACAACCTTAAACTATGGCTACACCTTC
>few|.|TRBJ1-5|TRBV20-1
CSVVGDSNQPQHF
TGCAGTGTGGTGGGGGATAGCAATCAGCCCCAGCATTTT